Described below is a single T cell receptor (beta chain) sequence and its context. Its antigen is unidentified. Assay used: immunoSEQ multiplex PCR; TCRdb lists only in-frame clones, some missing. The sample includes about 130,000 clones, over 75% of them seen just once. Time point defined: baseline pretreatment blood. Treatment: 15 Gy SBRT to primary tumor, nephrectomy 4 weeks later. Serial blood draws occurred at baseline and 2 and 4 weeks post-SBRT. This entry belongs to a study of radiation and T cells in renal cell carcinoma. Notes on the study in general: In blood, top tumor clones expanded by 2 weeks, shrinking by 4. Without pretreatment biopsies, baseline tumor clonotype presence was undetermined.

The V segment lost 1 base and the J segment 12 bases; nucleotides outside the gene matches: 8. Germline V gene data show CDR1 as SGHTA and CDR2 as FQGNSA. This CDR3 has 13 amino acids. This sample comprised blood, obtained from a patient whose treatment included radiotherapy and nephrectomy. The sequence was collected from a woman aged 50 to 65 with renal cell carcinoma. The rearrangement links TRBV7-2 to TRBJ1-2; 7 bases fit TRBD1. The CDR3 coding sequence is TGTGCCAGCAGCTTAGTGGGGACAGTCTCTCACACCTTC. Its translation: CASSLVGTVSHTF.